Below, 19 T cell receptor beta chains from the same sample are listed, as sequenced in a study of blood T cell repertoires in COVID-19. The table came from immunoSEQ multiplex PCR; TCRdb's copy has only in-frame clones and leaves some out. The sample lists roughly 400,000 clones; roughly nine tenths were seen once. The sequencing input was PBMCs or T cells enriched from blood (not recorded which). Source of these receptors: a woman between 25 and 40 years old who had recovered from COVID-19.

V is TRBV5-1 and J is TRBJ2-2; 8 nucleotides align to TRBD1. Germline lookup yields CDR1 SGHRS and CDR2 YFSETQ. V lost 4 bases, J lost 1 base, and 3 bases stayed unmatched. The CDR3 runs to 15 residues. CDR3 bases: TGCGCCAGCAGCGGAGGGACAGGGAACACCGGGGAGCTGTTTTTT. Translated, it gives CASSGGTGNTGELFF.

The genes are TRBV18 and TRBJ1-2, with D maybe TRBD1 (5 bases). Trimming pared 1 base from V and 0 bases from J, leaving 12 bases between. This CDR3 spans 16 amino acids. The germline gives CDR1 KGHSH, CDR2 LQKENI. CDR3 sequence (DNA): TGTGCCAGCTCACCACTCCAGGGTTTGGCTAACTATGGCTACACCTTC. This gives the protein CASSPLQGLANYGYTF.

This sequence joins TRBV18 and TRBJ1-2; D perhaps matches TRBD1 (6 bases). This CDR3 has 17 residues. Trimming took off 4 bases at V and 7 bases at J, with 25 bases between the two ends. Germline lookup yields CDR1 KGHSH and CDR2 LQKENI. The CDR3 loop reads CASSHLTGAVERGGYTF. The CDR3 DNA sequence: TGTGCCAGCTCACATCTGACAGGCGCAGTCGAAAGGGGTGGCTACACCTTC.

This chain uses TRBV18 with TRBJ2-7, with 7 bases fitting TRBD1. The CDR3 spans 13 residues. The germline V gene encodes CDR1 KGHSH and CDR2 LQKENI. V lost 5 bases and J lost 3; bases outside the gene matches: 4. The CDR3 spells CASSYWDSYEQYF. The CDR3 DNA follows: TGTGCCAGCTCATACTGGGACAGCTACGAGCAGTACTTC.

The chain couples TRBV5-5 to TRBJ2-7; weak D call: TRBD1 (5 bases). CDR1 and CDR2 from the germline V gene are SGHKS and YYEKEE (reference sequence). The germline V and J ends were trimmed by 4 bases and 2 bases, with 16 bases remaining between them. The CDR3 consists of 15 residues. The CDR3 bases are TGTGCCAGCAGCACCCAGGGATGGCTTGCCTACGAGCAGTACTTC. It yields the protein CASSTQGWLAYEQYF.

This rearrangement joins TRBV2 to TRBJ1-4; no clear D. Per the germline V gene, CDR1 is SNHLY and CDR2 is FYNNEI. CDR3 size: 15 residues. CDR3 DNA sequence: TGTGCTTTAAGAGGAAACATTGCAACTAATGAAAAACTGTTTTTT. This encodes CALRGNIATNEKLFF.

The chain recombines TRBV27 with TRBJ2-5, with TRBD1 matching over 7 bases. J gave up 4 bases and V 3 bases, and 5 bases lay outside the gene matches. The CDR3 sequence is 14 residues long. Per the germline V gene, CDR1 is MNHEY and CDR2 is SMNVEV (reference sequence). CDR3 coding DNA: TGTGCCAGCAGTTTCATACAGGGGACAGAGACCCAGTACTTC. As protein: CASSFIQGTETQYF.

In this sample, this clone turned up once. The V gene is TRBV2, the J gene TRBJ2-7; perhaps TRBD1 as D (5 bases). V was shortened by 2 bases and J by 5 bases, with 16 bases between the two germline ends. The germline CDR1 and CDR2 sequences are SNHLY and FYNNEI. This CDR3 contains 15 residues. CDR3 in amino acids: CASSELPGPPDEQYF. The CDR3 nucleotides read TGTGCCAGCAGTGAACTTCCAGGGCCCCCTGACGAGCAGTACTTC.

This chain links TRBV4-2 with TRBJ2-1; 8 bases are a match to TRBD2. The length of the CDR3 is 18 residues. Germline V lookup: CDR1 LGHNA, CDR2 YNFKEQ. Trimming took 2 bases from V and 6 from J; bases not matched to a gene: 15. The CDR3 reads CASSQPPRTSGRVNEQFF. DNA of the CDR3: TGTGCCAGCAGCCAACCCCCGAGGACGAGCGGGAGAGTCAATGAGCAGTTCTTC.

The chain uses TRBV29-1 and TRBJ1-3; the D is unclear. Trimming cost V 6 bases and J 0 bases, with 15 bases left between them. CDR1 and CDR2 from the germline V gene are SQVTM and ANQGSEA. This CDR3 contains 15 residues. The CDR3 reads CSVHDPLLSGNTIYF. The CDR3 DNA is TGCAGCGTCCACGATCCCTTACTCTCTGGAAACACCATATATTTT.

The genes are TRBV27 and TRBJ1-2; possible D gene TRBD1, 5 bases. Germline V lookup: CDR1 MNHEY, CDR2 SMNVEV (reference sequence). V was pared by 6 bases and J by 4 bases, with 27 bases between. This CDR3 region has 18 residues. In nucleotides, the CDR3 is TGTGCCAGCAGGACAGTATCGACCGTTCTGAAAAACCTCTATGGCTACACCTTC. Translating it yields CASRTVSTVLKNLYGYTF.

As concerns this clone: One junction end disagrees with the germline gene, perhaps due to a read error. The rearrangement links TRBV30 to TRBJ2-5; D is perhaps TRBD1 (6 bases). From germline, CDR1 is GTSNPN and CDR2 SVGIG (reference sequence). The CDR3 extends over 14 amino acids. The chain's CDR3 is CAWSEWTAQDTQYF. CDR3 DNA: TGTGCCTGGAGCGAGTGGACAGCCCAAGATACCCAGTACTTC.

This chain uses TRBV30 with TRBJ2-2, with 10 bases that match TRBD2. The CDR3 has 17 amino acids. The junction had 6 bases not matched to a gene; V was cut back by 0 bases and J by 2 bases. The germline V gene encodes CDR1 GTSNPN and CDR2 SVGIG (reference sequence). CDR3 in amino acids: CAWSVGGTSANTGELFF. The CDR3 DNA reads TGTGCCTGGAGTGTAGGGGGGACTAGCGCTAACACCGGGGAGCTGTTTTTT. Full variable domain (remainder filled in from reference TRBV30 and TRBJ2-2): SQTIHQWPATLVQPVGSPLSLECTVEGTSNPNLYWYRQAAGRGLQLLFYSVGIGQISSEVPQNLSASRPQDRQFILSSKKLLLSDSGFYLCAWSVGGTSANTGELFFGEGSRLTVL.

The gene calls are TRBV6-2 or TRBV6-3 and TRBJ1-5; 9 positions agree with TRBD1. This CDR3 has 16 amino acids. Germline loops: CDR1 MNHEY, CDR2 SVGEGT. V was pared by 5 bases and J by 4 bases, with 9 bases of the junction left unmatched. The CDR3 coding sequence is TGTGCCAGCAGTCGTGCAACCGGGACAGGGAATCAGCCCCAGCATTTT. It translates to CASSRATGTGNQPQHF.

The genes are TRBV12-3 or TRBV12-4 and TRBJ1-5; D remains unclear. CDR3 length: 12 residues. Between the trimmed V and J ends, which lost 4 bases and 6 bases, there was a span of 7 bases. The CDR3 region has the DNA TGTGCCAGCAGTTCCCTGGCTCAGCCCCAGCATTTT. Translation: CASSSLAQPQHF.

This chain connects TRBV11-2 to TRBJ1-6; 7 positions match TRBD1. The CDR3 contains 13 residues. CDR1 is SGHAT and CDR2 is FQNNGV in the germline V gene. With V trimmed by 1 base and J by 9 bases, 0 bases remained unmatched. The CDR3 nucleotides are TGTGCCAGCAGCTTAGGGACAGGTTCACCCCTCCACTTT. It specifies CASSLGTGSPLHF.

J is TRBJ2-3 and V is TRBV5-6; D is uncertain. The CDR3 extends over 15 amino acids. The V gene lost 1 base and the J gene lost 1 base, with 10 bases spanning the gap. Germline CDR1 reads SGHDT; CDR2 reads YYEEEE. The CDR3 region has the DNA TGTGCCAGCAGCTTGTTGCCAGGTCGCACAGATACGCAGTATTTT. This encodes CASSLLPGRTDTQYF.

The chain recombines TRBV18 with TRBJ2-7; 8 bases are shared with TRBD1. CDR1 KGHSH and CDR2 LQKENI come from the germline V gene. Trimming cost V 6 bases and J 4 bases; bases outside gene matches: 11. There are 15 residues in the CDR3. The CDR3 DNA reads TGTGCCAGCTCTGGACAGGGAATGATAACGTACGAGCAGTACTTC. This translates into CASSGQGMITYEQYF. The variable domain in full, with the rest retrieved from reference TRBV18 and TRBJ2-7, is NAGVMQNPRHLVRRRGQEARLRCSPMKGHSHVYWYRQLPEEGLKFMVYLQKENIIDESGMPKERFSAEFPKEGPSILRIQQVVRGDSAAYFCASSGQGMITYEQYFGPGTRLTVT.

This clone was detected only once. The chain carries TRBV30 and TRBJ1-1; D unresolved. The CDR3 loop spans 14 amino acids. V lost 2 bases and J 1 base, leaving 11 bases between the germline ends. CDR1 and CDR2 (germline): GTSNPN, SVGIG (reference sequence). CDR3 protein: CAWSPPQKNTEAFF. DNA of the CDR3: TGTGCCTGGAGTCCCCCACAGAAGAACACTGAAGCTTTCTTT.